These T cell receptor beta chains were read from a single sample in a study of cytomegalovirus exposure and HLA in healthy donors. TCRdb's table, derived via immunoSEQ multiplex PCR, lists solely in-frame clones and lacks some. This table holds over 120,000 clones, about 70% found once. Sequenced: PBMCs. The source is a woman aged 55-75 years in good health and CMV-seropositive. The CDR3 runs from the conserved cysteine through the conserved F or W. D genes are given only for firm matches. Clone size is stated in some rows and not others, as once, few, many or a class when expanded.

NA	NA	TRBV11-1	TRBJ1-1	TGTGCCAGCAGCTCTCAGGTGAACACTGAAGCTTTCTTT	CASSSQVNTEAFF
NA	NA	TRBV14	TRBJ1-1	TGTGCCAGCAGCCCGGGAGGGGGGAGGGGACGGACTGAAGCTTTCTTT	CASSPGGGRGRTEAFF
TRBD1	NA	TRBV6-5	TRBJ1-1	TGTGCCACGGGACAGGTGAACACTGAAGCTTTCTTT	CATGQVNTEAFF
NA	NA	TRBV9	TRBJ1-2	TGTGCCAGCAGCGTAGGGGGCAGTCAACCTTATGGCTACACCTTC	CASSVGGSQPYGYTF
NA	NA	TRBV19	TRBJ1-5	TGTGCCAGCGACACCTTCTTTGGGACACATAATCAGCCCCAGCATTTT	CASDTFFGTHNQPQHF
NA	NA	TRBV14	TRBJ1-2	TGTGCCAGCAGCCGGAAGCAGGTCTATGGCTACACCTTC	CASSRKQVYGYTF
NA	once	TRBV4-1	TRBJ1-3	TGCGCCAGCAGCCAACATACCGGGACTGGTGCCTCTGGAAACACCATATATTTT	CASSQHTGTGASGNTIYF
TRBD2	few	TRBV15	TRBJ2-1	TGTGCCACCGAGGTAGGCGGGAGCTCCTACAATGAGCAGTTCTTC	CATEVGGSSYNEQFF
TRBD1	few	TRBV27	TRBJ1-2	TGTGCCAGCAGTTTAGGCAGGGGGTATGGCTACACCTTC	CASSLGRGYGYTF
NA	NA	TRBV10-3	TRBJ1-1	TGTGCCATCAGTGAGGATGGGAGAGCTGAAGCTTTCTTT	CAISEDGRAEAFF
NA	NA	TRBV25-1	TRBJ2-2	TGTGCCAGCAGCGCGGACACCCCGAACACCGGGGAGCTGTTTTTT	CASSADTPNTGELFF
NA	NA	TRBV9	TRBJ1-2	TGTGCCAGCAGCCCTACCTTCTACCCTACTTATGGCTACACCTTC	CASSPTFYPTYGYTF
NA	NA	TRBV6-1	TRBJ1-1	TGTGCCAGCAGTGTGGAGCGCGTGACTGAAGCTTTCTTT	CASSVERVTEAFF
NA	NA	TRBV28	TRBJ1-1	TGTGCCGCCCGGGACAATTTACTGAACACTGAAGCTTTCTTT	CAARDNLLNTEAFF
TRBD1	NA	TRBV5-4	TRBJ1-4	TGTGCCAGCAGCGTCGGACAGGGGGCTGGAGAAAAACTGTTTTTT	CASSVGQGAGEKLFF
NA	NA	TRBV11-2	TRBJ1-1	TGTGCCAGCAGCTTACAGGGAGGGAACACTGAAGCTTTCTTT	CASSLQGGNTEAFF